Ten or more counts support the clone carrying this TCR beta chain. Its target is unknown. The data originate from a study of neurological immune-mediated disorders. The study, taken as a whole, reports: The level of TCR clonal expansion was highest in patients with HTLV-1-associated myelopathy and lowest in multiple sclerosis, where it fell below the level seen in healthy controls.

Germline assignment: CDR1 SGHRS and CDR2 YFSETQ. V gave up 0 bases and J gave up 2 bases; unmatched junction bases: 5. The CDR3 contains 15 residues. Synthesis of cDNA was carried out by template-switch 5'RACE. The reaction used 10-nucleotide random UMIs. MiXCR was run by TCRdb on the 5' RACE reads, yielding one entry per CDR3 protein. The table includes more than 45,000 distinct CDR3 sequences, roughly 4.4% detected once. The unsorted libraries were produced from 2 million PBMCs held at -80 C. The chain uses TRBV5-1 and TRBJ2-7, with 7 bases matching TRBD2. The clonotype was recovered from a man aged 50-60 years with multiple sclerosis. The sequenced sample was PBMCs. Here the CDR3 reads CASSLGRGTTYEQYF. CDR3 coding DNA: TGCGCCAGCAGCTTGGGACGGGGGACTACCTACGAGCAGTACTTC.